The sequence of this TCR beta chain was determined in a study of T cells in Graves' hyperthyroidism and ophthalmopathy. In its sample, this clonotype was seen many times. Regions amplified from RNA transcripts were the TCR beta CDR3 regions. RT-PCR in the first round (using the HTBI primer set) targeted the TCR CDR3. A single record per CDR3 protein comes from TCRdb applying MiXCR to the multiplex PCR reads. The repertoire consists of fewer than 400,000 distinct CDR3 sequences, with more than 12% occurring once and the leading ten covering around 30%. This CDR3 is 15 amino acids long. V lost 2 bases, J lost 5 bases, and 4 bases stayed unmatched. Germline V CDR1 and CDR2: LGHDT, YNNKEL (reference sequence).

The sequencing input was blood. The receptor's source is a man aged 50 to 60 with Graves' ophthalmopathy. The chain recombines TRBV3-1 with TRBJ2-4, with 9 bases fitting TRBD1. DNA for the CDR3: TGTGCCAGCAGCCAACCGGGACAGGGTCAAAACATTCAGTACTTC. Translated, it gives CASSQPGQGQNIQYF.